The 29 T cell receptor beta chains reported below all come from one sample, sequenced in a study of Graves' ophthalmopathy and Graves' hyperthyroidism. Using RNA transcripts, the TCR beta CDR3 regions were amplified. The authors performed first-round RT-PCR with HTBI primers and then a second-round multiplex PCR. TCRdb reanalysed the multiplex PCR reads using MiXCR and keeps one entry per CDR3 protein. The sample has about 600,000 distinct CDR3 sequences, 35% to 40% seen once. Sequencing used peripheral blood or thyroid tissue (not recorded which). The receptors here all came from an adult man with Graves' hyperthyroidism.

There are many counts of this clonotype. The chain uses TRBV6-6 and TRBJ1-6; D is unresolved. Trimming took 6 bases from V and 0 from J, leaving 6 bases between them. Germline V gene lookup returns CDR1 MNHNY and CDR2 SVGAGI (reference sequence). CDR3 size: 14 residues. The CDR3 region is CASSRSSYNSPLHF. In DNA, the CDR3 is TGTGCCAGCAGCAGGAGCTCCTATAATTCACCCCTCCACTTT.

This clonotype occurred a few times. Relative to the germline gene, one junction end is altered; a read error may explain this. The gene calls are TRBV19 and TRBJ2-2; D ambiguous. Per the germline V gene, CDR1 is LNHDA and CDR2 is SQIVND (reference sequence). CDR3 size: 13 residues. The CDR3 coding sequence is TGTGCCAGTAGTATCGGCCCTTGGGATGAGCAGTTTTTT. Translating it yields CASSIGPWDEQFF.

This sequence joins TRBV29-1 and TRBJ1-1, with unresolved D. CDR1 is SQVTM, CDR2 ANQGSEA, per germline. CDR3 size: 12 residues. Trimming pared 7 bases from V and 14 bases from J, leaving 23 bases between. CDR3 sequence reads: CSGGSLNTQAFF. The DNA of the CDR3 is TGCAGCGGGGGTTCCCTGAACACTCAGGCCTTCTTT.

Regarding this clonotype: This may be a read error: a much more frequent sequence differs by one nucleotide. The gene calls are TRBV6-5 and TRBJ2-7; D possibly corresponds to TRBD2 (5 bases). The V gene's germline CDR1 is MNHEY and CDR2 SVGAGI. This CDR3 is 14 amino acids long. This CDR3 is CAGSPLPGTYEQYF. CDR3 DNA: TGTGCCGGCAGTCCCTTGCCGGGGACCTACGAGCAGTACTTC.

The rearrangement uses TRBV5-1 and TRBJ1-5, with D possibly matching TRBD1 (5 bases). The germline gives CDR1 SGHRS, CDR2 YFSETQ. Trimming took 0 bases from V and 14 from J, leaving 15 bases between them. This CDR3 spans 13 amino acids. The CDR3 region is CASSLADSVPEHF. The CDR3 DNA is TGCGCCAGCAGCTTGGCAGACAGCGTCCCCGAGCATTTT.

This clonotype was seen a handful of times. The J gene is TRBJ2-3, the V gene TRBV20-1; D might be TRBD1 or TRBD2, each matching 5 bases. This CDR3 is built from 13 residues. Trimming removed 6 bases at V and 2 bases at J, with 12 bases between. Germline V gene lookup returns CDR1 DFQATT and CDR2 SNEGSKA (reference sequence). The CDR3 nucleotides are TGCAGTGCCCCGACCGGGACCACAGATACGCAGTATTTT. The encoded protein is CSAPTGTTDTQYF.

CDR3: CASTSTGLDGYTF. The DNA for the CDR3 is TGTGCCAGCACTTCGACAGGGTTGGATGGCTACACCTTC. The V gene is TRBV6-5, the J gene TRBJ1-2, with 7 bases fitting TRBD1. The junction had 8 bases not matched to a gene; V was cut back by 7 bases and J by 6 bases. Per germline, CDR1 MNHEY and CDR2 SVGAGI. This CDR3 is 13 amino acids long.

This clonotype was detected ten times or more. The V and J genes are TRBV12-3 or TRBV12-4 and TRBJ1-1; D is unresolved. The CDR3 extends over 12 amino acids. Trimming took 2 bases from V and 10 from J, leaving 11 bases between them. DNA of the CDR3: TGTGCCAGCAGTTTATCTCAGGTGGGAGCTTTCTTT. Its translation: CASSLSQVGAFF.

CDR3 coding DNA: TGTGCCAGCAGCCTACAGGGAGACAGTGAGCAGTTCTTC. This codes for CASSLQGDSEQFF. The chain joins TRBV6-2 or TRBV6-3 to TRBJ2-7; maybe TRBD1 (6 bases). The J call may be faulty, since TRBJ2-1 better matches the DNA end. Per the germline V gene, CDR1 is MNHEY and CDR2 is SVGEGT. The CDR3 runs 13 residues.

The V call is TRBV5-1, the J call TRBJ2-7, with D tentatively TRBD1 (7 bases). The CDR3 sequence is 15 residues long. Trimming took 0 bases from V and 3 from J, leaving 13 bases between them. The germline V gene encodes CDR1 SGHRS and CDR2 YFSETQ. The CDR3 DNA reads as TGCGCCAGCAGCTTGGTGGAGGGGGCTCTCTACGAGCAGTACTTC. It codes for CASSLVEGALYEQYF.

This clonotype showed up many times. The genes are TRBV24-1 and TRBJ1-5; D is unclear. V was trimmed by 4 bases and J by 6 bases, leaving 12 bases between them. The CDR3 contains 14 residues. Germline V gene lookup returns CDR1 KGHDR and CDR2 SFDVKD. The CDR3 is CATSDRRYGQPQHF. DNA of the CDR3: TGTGCCACCAGTGACAGAAGATACGGTCAGCCCCAGCATTTT.

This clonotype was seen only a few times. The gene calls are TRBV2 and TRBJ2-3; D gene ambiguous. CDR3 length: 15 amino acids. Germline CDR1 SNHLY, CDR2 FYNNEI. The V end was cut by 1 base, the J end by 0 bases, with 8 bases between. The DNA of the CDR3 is TGTGCCAGCAGTGAAGTAGGCCTAAGCACAGATACGCAGTATTTT. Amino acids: CASSEVGLSTDTQYF.

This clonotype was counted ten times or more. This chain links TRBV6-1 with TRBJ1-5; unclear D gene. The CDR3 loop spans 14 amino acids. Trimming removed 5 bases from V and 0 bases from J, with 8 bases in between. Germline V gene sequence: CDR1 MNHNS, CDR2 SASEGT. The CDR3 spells CASSYPPSNQPQHF. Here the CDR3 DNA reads TGTGCCAGCAGTTACCCGCCTAGCAATCAGCCCCAGCATTTT.

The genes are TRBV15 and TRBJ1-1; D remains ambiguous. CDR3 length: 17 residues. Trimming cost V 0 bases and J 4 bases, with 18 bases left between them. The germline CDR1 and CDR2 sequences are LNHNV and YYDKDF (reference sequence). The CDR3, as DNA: TGTGCCACCAGCAGAGACACAACCCCGGGAGTTGGCACTGAAGCTTTCTTT. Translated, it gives CATSRDTTPGVGTEAFF. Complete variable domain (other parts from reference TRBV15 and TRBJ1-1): DAMVIQNPRYQVTQFGKPVTLSCSQTLNHNVMYWYQQKSSQAPKLLFHYYDKDFNNEADTPDNFQSRRPNTSFCFLDIRSPGLGDTAMYLCATSRDTTPGVGTEAFFGQGTRLTVV.

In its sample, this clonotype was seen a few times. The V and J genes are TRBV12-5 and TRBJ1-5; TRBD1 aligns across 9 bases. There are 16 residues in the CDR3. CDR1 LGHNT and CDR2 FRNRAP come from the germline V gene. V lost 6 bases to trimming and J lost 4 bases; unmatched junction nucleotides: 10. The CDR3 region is CASGRLQGALNQPQHF. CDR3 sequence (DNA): TGTGCTAGTGGCCGCCTACAGGGGGCTCTGAATCAGCCCCAGCATTTT.

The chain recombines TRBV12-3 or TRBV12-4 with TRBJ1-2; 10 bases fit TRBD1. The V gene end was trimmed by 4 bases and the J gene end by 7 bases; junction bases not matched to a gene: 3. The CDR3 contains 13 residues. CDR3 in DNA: TGTGCCAGCAGTTCGACAGGGGGCTTTGGCTACACCTTC. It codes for CASSSTGGFGYTF.

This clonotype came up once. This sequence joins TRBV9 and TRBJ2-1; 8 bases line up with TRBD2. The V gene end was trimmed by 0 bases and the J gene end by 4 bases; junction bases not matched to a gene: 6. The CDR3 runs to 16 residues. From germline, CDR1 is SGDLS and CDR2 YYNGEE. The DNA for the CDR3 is TGTGCCAGCAGCGTAGCTAAAAGCGGGGGTTACAATGAGCAGTTCTTC. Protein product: CASSVAKSGGYNEQFF.

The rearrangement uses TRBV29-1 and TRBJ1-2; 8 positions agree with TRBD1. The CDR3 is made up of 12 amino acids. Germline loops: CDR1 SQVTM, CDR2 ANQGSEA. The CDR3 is CSPWDRNYGYTF. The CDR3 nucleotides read TGCAGTCCGTGGGACAGGAACTATGGCTACACCTTC.

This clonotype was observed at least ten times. Here the CDR3 reads CSADRDGYTF. Here the CDR3 DNA reads TGCAGCGCCGACAGGGATGGCTACACCTTC. This sequence joins TRBV29-1 and TRBJ1-2; TRBD1 agrees at 7 bases. Germline CDR1 SQVTM, CDR2 ANQGSEA. This CDR3 region has 10 residues. V was pared by 7 bases and J by 6 bases, with 2 bases of the junction left unmatched.

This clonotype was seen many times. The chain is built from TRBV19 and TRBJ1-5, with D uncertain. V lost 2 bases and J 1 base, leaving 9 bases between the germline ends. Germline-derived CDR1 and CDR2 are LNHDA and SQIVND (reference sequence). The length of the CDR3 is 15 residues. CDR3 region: CASSILSGSNQPQHF. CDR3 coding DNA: TGTGCCAGTAGTATATTGTCAGGAAGCAATCAGCCCCAGCATTTT.

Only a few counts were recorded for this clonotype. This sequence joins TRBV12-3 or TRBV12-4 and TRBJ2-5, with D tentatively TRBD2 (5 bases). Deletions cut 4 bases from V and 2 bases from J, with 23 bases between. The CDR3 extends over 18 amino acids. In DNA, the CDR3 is TGTGCCAGCAGTTCGCGGCTAGCAGTCTCTGACCTACAAGAGACCCAGTACTTC. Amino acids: CASSSRLAVSDLQETQYF.

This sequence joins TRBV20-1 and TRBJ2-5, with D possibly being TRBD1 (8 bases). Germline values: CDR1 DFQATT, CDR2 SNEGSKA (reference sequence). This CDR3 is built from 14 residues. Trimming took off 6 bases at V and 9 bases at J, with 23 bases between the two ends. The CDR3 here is CSAAAGQVNQPQYF. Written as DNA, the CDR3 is TGCAGTGCCGCAGCGGGACAGGTCAATCAGCCCCAGTACTTC.

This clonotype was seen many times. The CDR3 spells CASSDGLAAYEQYF. The CDR3 DNA reads as TGTGCCAGCAGTGACGGACTAGCGGCCTACGAGCAGTACTTC. The chain links TRBV28 to TRBJ2-7; 10 bases match TRBD2. Trimming cost V 5 bases and J 2 bases; bases outside gene matches: 3. This CDR3 region has 14 residues. Germline V gene lookup returns CDR1 MDHEN and CDR2 SYDVKM.

CDR3 amino acids: CASSQLGGGYTGELFF. CDR3 DNA: TGTGCCAGCAGTCAGCTAGGGGGAGGGTACACCGGGGAGCTGTTTTTT. This sequence joins TRBV6-5 and TRBJ2-2; tentatively, D is TRBD2 (7 bases). Per the germline V gene, CDR1 is MNHEY and CDR2 is SVGAGI. This CDR3 has 16 amino acids. Trimming cost V 5 bases and J 3 bases, with 16 bases left between them.

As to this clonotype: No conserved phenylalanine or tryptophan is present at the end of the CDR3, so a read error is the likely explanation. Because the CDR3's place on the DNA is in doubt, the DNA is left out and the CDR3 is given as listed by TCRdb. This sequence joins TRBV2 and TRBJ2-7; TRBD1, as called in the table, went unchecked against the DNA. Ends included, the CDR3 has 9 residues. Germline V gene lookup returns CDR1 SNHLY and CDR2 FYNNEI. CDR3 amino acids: CASSTGSTY.

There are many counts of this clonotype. This CDR3 reads CSVDGDRDEAFF. CDR3 coding DNA: TGCAGCGTTGATGGTGACAGAGATGAAGCTTTCTTT. V gene TRBV29-1 combines with J gene TRBJ1-1; D may be TRBD1 (5 bases). The CDR3 runs 12 residues. V was shortened by 3 bases and J by 7 bases, with 12 bases between the two germline ends. The germline V gene encodes CDR1 SQVTM and CDR2 ANQGSEA.

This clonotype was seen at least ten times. The CDR3 coding sequence is TGTGCCAGCAGCTTGGGCCTAGCGGGAGACAGGCAAGAGACCCAGTACTTC. This translates into CASSLGLAGDRQETQYF. V gene TRBV7-8 combines with J gene TRBJ2-5, with TRBD2 matching over 10 bases. The V segment lost 3 bases and the J segment 2 bases; nucleotides outside the gene matches: 9. CDR3 size: 17 residues. CDR1 SGHVS and CDR2 FQNEAQ come from the germline V gene.

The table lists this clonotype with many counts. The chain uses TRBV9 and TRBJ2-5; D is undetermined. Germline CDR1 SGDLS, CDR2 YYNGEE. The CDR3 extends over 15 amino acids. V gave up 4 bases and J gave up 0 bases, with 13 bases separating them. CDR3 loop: CASSRDPRNQETQYF. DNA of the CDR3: TGTGCCAGCAGCAGAGACCCCCGCAACCAAGAGACCCAGTACTTC.

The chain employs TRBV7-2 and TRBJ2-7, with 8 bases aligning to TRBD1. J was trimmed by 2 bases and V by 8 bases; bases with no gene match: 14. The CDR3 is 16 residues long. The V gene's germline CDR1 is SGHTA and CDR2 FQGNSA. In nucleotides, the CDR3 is TGTGCCAGCTCACCGGTGGCAGGGGGCGCCGCCTACGAGCAGTACTTC. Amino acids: CASSPVAGGAAYEQYF.